Listed below are T cell receptor beta chains from one sample, sequenced in a study of blood T cell repertoires in COVID-19. Some clones are missing from TCRdb's copy, which holds only in-frame ones; the method was immunoSEQ multiplex PCR. The data show over 250,000 clones, around 87% seen once. The sequenced sample was peripheral blood. The receptor set was obtained from a woman aged 50 to 60 with acute or convalescent COVID-19. The CDR3 runs from the conserved cysteine through the conserved F or W. A D gene is named only where the DNA matches it firmly. Rows may omit the clone size; those that give it use once, few, many or a size class.

abundance	d_gene	v_gene	j_gene	CDR3nt	CDR3aa
-	-	TRBV24-1	TRBJ1-1	TGTGCCACCAGTGAGGGGGCTTGGACTGAAGCTTTCTTT	CATSEGAWTEAFF
-	TRBD1	TRBV2	TRBJ1-5	TGTGCCAGCAGATTCCCGGGACAGGGTAATCAGCCCCAGCATTTT	CASRFPGQGNQPQHF
-	TRBD2	TRBV7-2	TRBJ2-5	TGTGCCAGCAGCCTCTACGGGGGGGCAGAGACCCAGTACTTC	CASSLYGGAETQYF
-	TRBD1	TRBV19	TRBJ2-3	TGTGCCAGTAGTATAGATCGGGATGGGACAGGCACAGATACGCAGTATTTT	CASSIDRDGTGTDTQYF
-	-	TRBV5-6	TRBJ2-1	TGTGCCAGCAGCCAACCTCAGGTTACCGAGCAGTTCTTC	CASSQPQVTEQFF
-	-	TRBV3-1/TRBV3-2	TRBJ1-1	TGTGCCAGCACTCAAGCAGGGGTGCTGAGGACTGAAGCTTTCTTT	CASTQAGVLRTEAFF
-	-	TRBV27	TRBJ1-1	TGTGCCAGCAGTTTGGGGGTACAGGGAACTGAAGCTTTCTTT	CASSLGVQGTEAFF
-	-	TRBV6-5	TRBJ2-2	TGTGCCACGGACTCGAACACCGGGGAGCTGTTTTTT	CATDSNTGELFF
few	-	TRBV6-1	TRBJ1-4	TGTGCCAGCAGTGGAGGATTACAGCCGGGGAGGATAAATGAAAAACTGTTTTTT	CASSGGLQPGRINEKLFF
-	TRBD1	TRBV6-2/TRBV6-3	TRBJ1-5	TGTGCCAGCAGTTACTCGATCGATAACAGGGGGCTTGACAGTTGGCCCCAGCATTTT	CASSYSIDNRGLDSWPQHF
-	-	TRBV5-6	TRBJ1-2	TGTGCCAGCAGCTCGGTCGGGACAAATAACTATGGCTACACCTTC	CASSSVGTNNYGYTF
-	-	TRBV7-3	TRBJ1-1	TGTGCCAGCAGCTTCGGCGACAGAAGAGAAGCTTTCTTT	CASSFGDRREAFF
-	TRBD2	TRBV28	TRBJ2-7	TGTGCCAGCAGCAATGGGGGGGAGTTGGCCTTTGGTGAGCAGTACTTC	CASSNGGELAFGEQYF
-	TRBD2	TRBV7-2	TRBJ2-6	TGTGCCAGCAGCTTATTTACATTAGCGGGGGGTTCTGGGGCCAACGTCCTGACTTTC	CASSLFTLAGGSGANVLTF
-	TRBD2	TRBV7-8	TRBJ2-7	TGTGCCAGCAGCCCCCTAGGGACTAGCGGCTACGAGCAGTACTTC	CASSPLGTSGYEQYF
-	-	TRBV28	TRBJ1-2	TGTGCCAGCAGTGCGGGAGGTGGCTACACCTTC	CASSAGGGYTF
-	-	TRBV28	TRBJ2-5	TGTGCCAGCAGTTTGGTCAGGGGAACAGAGACCCAGTACTTC	CASSLVRGTETQYF
-	-	TRBV30	TRBJ1-4	TGTGCCTGGAGTGTGATTATGGACTACCCAACTAATGAAAAACTGTTTTTT	CAWSVIMDYPTNEKLFF
-	TRBD2	TRBV6-2/TRBV6-3	TRBJ2-1	TGTGCCAGCAGTACCACTAGCGGGAGGTCTTCCTCCTACAATGAGCAGTTCTTC	CASSTTSGRSSSYNEQFF
-	-	TRBV30	TRBJ2-3	TGTGCCTGGAGTAACAGACCCCATACGCAGTATTTT	CAWSNRPHTQYF
-	TRBD2	TRBV5-1	TRBJ2-1	TGCGCCAGCAGCCCGGGACTAGCGGGACGCGATGAGCAGTTCTTC	CASSPGLAGRDEQFF
-	-	TRBV27	TRBJ2-7	TGTGCCAGCAGTTTACTGCCTAATTACGAGCAGTACTTC	CASSLLPNYEQYF